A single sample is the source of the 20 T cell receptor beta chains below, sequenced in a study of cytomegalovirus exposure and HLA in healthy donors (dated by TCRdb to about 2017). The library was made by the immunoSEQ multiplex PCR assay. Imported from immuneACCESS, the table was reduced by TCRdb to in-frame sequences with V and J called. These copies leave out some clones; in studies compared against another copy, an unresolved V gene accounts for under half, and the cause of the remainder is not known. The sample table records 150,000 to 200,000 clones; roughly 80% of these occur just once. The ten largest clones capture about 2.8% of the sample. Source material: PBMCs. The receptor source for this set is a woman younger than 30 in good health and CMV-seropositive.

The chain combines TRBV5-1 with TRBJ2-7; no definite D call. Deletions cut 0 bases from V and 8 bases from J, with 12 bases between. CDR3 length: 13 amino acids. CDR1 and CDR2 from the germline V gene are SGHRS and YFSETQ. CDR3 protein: CASSLVAQSKQYF. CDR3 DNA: TGCGCCAGCAGCTTGGTTGCCCAGTCAAAGCAGTACTTC.

CDR3 amino acids: CASSPARGAAYGYTF. DNA for the CDR3: TGTGCCAGCTCACCAGCCCGGGGGGCTGCATATGGCTACACCTTC. This chain uses TRBV18 with TRBJ1-2, with TRBD1 as a possible D gene (6 bases). Trimming took 2 bases from V and 5 from J, leaving 15 bases between them. The germline gives CDR1 KGHSH, CDR2 LQKENI. The CDR3 contains 15 residues.

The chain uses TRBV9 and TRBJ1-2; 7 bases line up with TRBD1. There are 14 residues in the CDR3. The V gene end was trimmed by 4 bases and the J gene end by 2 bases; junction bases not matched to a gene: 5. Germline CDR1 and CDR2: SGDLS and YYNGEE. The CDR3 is CASSSKGQNYGYTF. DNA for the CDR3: TGTGCCAGCAGCTCGAAGGGACAGAACTATGGCTACACCTTC.

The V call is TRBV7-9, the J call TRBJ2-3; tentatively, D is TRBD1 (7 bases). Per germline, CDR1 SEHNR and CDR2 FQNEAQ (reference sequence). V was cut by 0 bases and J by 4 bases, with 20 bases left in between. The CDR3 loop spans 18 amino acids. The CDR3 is CASSLAGRTGGSADTQYF. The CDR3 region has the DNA TGTGCCAGCAGCTTAGCAGGGAGGACAGGAGGTTCGGCAGATACGCAGTATTTT.

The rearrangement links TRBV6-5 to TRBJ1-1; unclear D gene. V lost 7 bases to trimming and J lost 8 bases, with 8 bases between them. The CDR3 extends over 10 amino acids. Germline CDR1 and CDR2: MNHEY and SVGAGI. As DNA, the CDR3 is TGTGCCAGCACACGGAGGGAAGCTTTCTTT. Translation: CASTRREAFF.

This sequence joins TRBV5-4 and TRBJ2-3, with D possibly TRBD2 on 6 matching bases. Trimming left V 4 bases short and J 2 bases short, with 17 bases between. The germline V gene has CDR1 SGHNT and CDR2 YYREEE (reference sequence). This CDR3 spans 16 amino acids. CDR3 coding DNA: TGTGCCAGCAGCGCAAACCCGGGGGTTACCACAGATACGCAGTATTTT. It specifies CASSANPGVTTDTQYF.

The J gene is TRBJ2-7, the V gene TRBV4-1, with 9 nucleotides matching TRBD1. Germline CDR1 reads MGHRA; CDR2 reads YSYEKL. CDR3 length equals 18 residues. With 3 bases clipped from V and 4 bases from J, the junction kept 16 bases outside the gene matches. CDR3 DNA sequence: TGCGCCAGCAGCCAGTACGCCGCCGGGACAGGGAACATATACGAGCAGTACTTC. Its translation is CASSQYAAGTGNIYEQYF.

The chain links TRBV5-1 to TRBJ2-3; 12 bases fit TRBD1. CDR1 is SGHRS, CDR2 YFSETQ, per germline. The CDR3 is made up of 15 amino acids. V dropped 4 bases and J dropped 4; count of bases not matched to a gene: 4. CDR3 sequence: CASSARDRGPDTQYF. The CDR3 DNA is TGCGCCAGCAGCGCTCGGGACAGGGGGCCAGATACGCAGTATTTT.

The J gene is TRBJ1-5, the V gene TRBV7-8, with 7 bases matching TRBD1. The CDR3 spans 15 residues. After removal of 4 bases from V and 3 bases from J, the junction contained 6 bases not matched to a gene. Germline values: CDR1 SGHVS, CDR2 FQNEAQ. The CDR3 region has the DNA TGTGCCAGCAGCTCCGGGACAGCAATCAATCAGCCCCAGCATTTT. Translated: CASSSGTAINQPQHF.

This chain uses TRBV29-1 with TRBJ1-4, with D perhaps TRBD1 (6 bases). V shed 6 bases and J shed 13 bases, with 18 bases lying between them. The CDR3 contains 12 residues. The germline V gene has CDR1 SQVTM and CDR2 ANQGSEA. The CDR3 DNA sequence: TGCAGCGTCCCCGGACAGTCTGGCGGACTGTTTTTT. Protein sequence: CSVPGQSGGLFF.

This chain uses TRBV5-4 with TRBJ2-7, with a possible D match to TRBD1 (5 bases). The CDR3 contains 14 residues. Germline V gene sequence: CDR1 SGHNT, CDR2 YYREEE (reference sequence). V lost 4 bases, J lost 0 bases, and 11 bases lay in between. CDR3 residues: CASSPKDNSYEQYF. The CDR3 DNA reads TGTGCCAGCAGCCCTAAGGACAACTCCTACGAGCAGTACTTC.

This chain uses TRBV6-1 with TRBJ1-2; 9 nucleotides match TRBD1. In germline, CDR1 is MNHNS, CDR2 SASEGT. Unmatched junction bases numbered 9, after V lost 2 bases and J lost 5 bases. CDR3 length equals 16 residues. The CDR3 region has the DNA TGTGCCAGCAGTGAATACTCGTCCGGGACAGGGTATGGCTACACCTTC. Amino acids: CASSEYSSGTGYGYTF.

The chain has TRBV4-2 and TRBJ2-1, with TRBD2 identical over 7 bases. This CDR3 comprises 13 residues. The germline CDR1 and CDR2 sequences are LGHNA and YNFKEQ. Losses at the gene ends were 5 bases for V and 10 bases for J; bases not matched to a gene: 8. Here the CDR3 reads CASSYTLAGEQFF. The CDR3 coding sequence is TGTGCCAGCAGCTATACGTTAGCGGGCGAGCAGTTCTTC.

This chain's CDR3 is CASSGKTSGPTDTQYF. DNA for the CDR3: TGTGCCAGCAGCGGGAAGACTAGCGGCCCAACAGATACGCAGTATTTT. The chain couples TRBV9 to TRBJ2-3; 9 bases are shared with TRBD2. J lost 3 bases, V lost 3 bases, and 8 bases had no gene match. The CDR3 spans 16 residues. Germline CDR1 SGDLS, CDR2 YYNGEE. Drawing the rest from reference TRBV9 and TRBJ2-3, the complete variable domain is DSGVTQTPKHLITATGQRVTLRCSPRSGDLSVYWYQQSLDQGLQFLIQYYNGEERAKGNILERFSAQQFPDLHSELNLSSLELGDSALYFCASSGKTSGPTDTQYFGPGTRLTVL.

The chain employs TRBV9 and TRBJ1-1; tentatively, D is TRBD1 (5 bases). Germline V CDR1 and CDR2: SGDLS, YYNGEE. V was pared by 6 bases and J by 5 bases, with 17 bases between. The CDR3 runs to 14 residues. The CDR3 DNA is TGTGCCAGCAACCGCGGGGCGGCGGGGACTGAAGCTTTCTTT. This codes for CASNRGAAGTEAFF.

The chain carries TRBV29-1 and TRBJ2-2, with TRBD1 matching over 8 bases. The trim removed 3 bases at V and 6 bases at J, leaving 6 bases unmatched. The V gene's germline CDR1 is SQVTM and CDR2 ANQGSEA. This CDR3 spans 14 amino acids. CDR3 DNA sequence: TGCAGCGTTGATGGGTTACAGGGGGCCGGGGAGCTGTTTTTT. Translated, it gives CSVDGLQGAGELFF.

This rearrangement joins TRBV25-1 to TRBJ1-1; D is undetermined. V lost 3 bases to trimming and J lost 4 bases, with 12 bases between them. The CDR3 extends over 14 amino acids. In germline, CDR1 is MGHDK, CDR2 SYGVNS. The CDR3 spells CASSDHSRTTEAFF. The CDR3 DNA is TGTGCCAGCAGTGACCACAGTCGCACCACTGAAGCTTTCTTT.

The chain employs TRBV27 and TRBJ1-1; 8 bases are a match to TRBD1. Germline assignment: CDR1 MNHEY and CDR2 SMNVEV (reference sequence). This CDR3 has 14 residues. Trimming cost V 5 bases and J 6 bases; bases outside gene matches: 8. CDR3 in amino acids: CASSDTGGLAEAFF. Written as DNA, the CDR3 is TGTGCCAGCAGTGACACAGGGGGTCTAGCTGAAGCTTTCTTT.

The CDR3 loop reads CASSTDRDRETQYF. The CDR3 DNA reads as TGTGCCAGCAGCACCGACAGGGATCGGGAGACCCAGTACTTC. This chain connects TRBV7-9 to TRBJ2-5; 7 nucleotides agree with TRBD1. This CDR3 is built from 14 residues. After removal of 5 bases from V and 5 bases from J, the junction contained 8 bases not matched to a gene. Germline V gene data show CDR1 as SEHNR and CDR2 as FQNEAQ (reference sequence).

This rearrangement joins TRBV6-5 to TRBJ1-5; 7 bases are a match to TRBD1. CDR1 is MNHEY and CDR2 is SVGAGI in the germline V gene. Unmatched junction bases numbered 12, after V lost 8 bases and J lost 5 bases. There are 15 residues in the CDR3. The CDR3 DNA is TGTGCCAGCGGAAGGACAGGAGGGGTAGATCAGCCCCAGCATTTT. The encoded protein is CASGRTGGVDQPQHF.